This T cell receptor (beta chain) was obtained from a study of T-cell reconstitution after alpha-beta-depleted transplantation in children. Broader study findings: At the one-year point after transplant, T-cell counts and TCRbeta diversity were found to come mostly from T cells that had been newly produced. In patients about two months after transplant, alpha-beta T cells reportedly arose from several hundred expanded graft clones. It was surviving recipient T cells and thymic progenitors that gave some patients high TCRbeta diversity at day 60.

Unique molecular identifiers were used to barcode this TCRbeta library. Via MiXCR, TCRdb re-called the PCR reads, giving one row per CDR3 protein. The sample comprises 900,000 or so distinct CDR3 sequences, 15% to 20% of which are singletons, and around 5.3% rests with the top ten. Germline lookup yields CDR1 SGHRS and CDR2 YFSETQ. The CDR3 loop spans 15 amino acids. Trimming cost V 2 bases and J 4 bases; bases outside gene matches: 6. As concerns this clonotype: Its antigen is unidentified.

The receptor was derived from a male patient younger than 18 who had a stem cell transplant for acute lymphoblastic leukemia, so the T cells may come from the graft donor. The specimen comprised PBMCs, mostly from graft donor cells, sampled 360 days after TCRalphabeta/CD19-depleted stem cell transplant. The V and J genes are TRBV5-1 and TRBJ2-7; 10 bases align to TRBD1. CDR3 bases: TGCGCCAGCAGCTTTCCCGACAGGGGGCTGTACGAGCAGTACTTC. Translation gives CASSFPDRGLYEQYF.